This T cell receptor (beta chain) comes out of a study of neurological immune-mediated disorders (dated by TCRdb to between 2017 and 2020). For the study in its entirety: Among the roughly 34 multiple sclerosis patients, 31 had relapsing-remitting MS and 3 had secondary progressive MS. The study compared peripheral blood TCR-beta repertoires of HTLV-I-associated myelopathy (HAM/TSP) patients, multiple sclerosis patients and healthy controls using UMI-based sequencing. Alongside PBMC samples, the set of more than 85 TCR-beta libraries contained longitudinal samples, technical triplicates, and paired CD4+ and CD8+ T-cell subsets that had been sorted. The cohort was made up of 68 subjects, consisting of around 14 HAM/TSP patients, 35 or so multiple sclerosis patients and about 20 healthy controls. Overall study outcomes, separate from this receptor: Across subjects, expanded clones never shared an identical CDR3 amino acid sequence, which suggests that the TCR-beta repertoires in every group were private. No association of the MS cluster with clinical or MRI features was observed, and the need for larger cohorts was stated by the authors. Repertoires from 18 of 34 MS patients were grouped by phylogenetic analysis into a cluster of related CDR3 sequences, suggesting a possible repertoire-level signature. TCR clonal expansion was highest in HAM/TSP patients and lowest in MS patients, with MS patients falling below even healthy controls.

cDNA was synthesized by template-switch 5'RACE using a primer with a 10-nucleotide random unique molecular identifier that tagged each TCR transcript. Each sequencing run produced over 170 million TCR-beta sequences covering 15-18 subjects. Total RNA was extracted with the RNeasy kit. Using the KAPA Real-time Library Amplification kit, TCR-beta VDJ regions were amplified with primers for the TCR constant region and the 5'RACE anchor. A first PCR added sample indexes and Illumina adaptors, after which a second PCR increased the library yield. The roughly 650 bp TCR product was size-selected on a 2% E-gel SizeSelection system after Ampure bead purification. Before pooling, libraries had their quality checked on a Bioanalyzer, their concentration measured with Qubit, and their quantity determined with the Kapa Library Quantification kit. An Illumina HiSeq 2500 was used to sequence the libraries paired-end at 2 x 150 bp. To increase sequence diversity, about 23-32% phiX was spiked into each library pool. For the original study's pipeline: The quality-filtered reads were processed with the UMI-based MiGEC pipeline, whose error correction step removed more than 75% of the raw TCR sequences. VDJ genes were aligned to IMGT germline references, and clonotypes were defined by unique CDR3 amino acid sequence plus V-J genes. Clonal expansion, Shannon diversity and CDR3 relatedness were evaluated with VDJtools (CalcPairwiseDistances, ClusterSamples), while phylogenetic trees were built in CLCbio workbench. Clones with at least 8 unique UMIs were defined as expanded, with this threshold being based on coefficient-of-variation modelling across technical triplicates. The public reads were reprocessed in TCRdb via fastp at Q25 and MiXCR, keeping in-frame beta chains. Here each entry gathers all rows of one CDR3 protein and keeps the most common genes and DNA. TCRdb, rather than the study authors, made the V and J calls. The sample table shows about 46,000 distinct CDR3 sequences, and 3% are seen once. The top ten clonotypes cover roughly 16% of the sample.

The CDR3 goes from the cysteine to the phenylalanine over 16 residues. CDR3 DNA is the only sequence kept; it has 48 bases, read in frame from the first base. The germline V gene sets CDR1 to SGHVS and CDR2 to FQNEAQ. A distance of 15 bases separates the germline ends of V and J, which lose 5 bases and 0 bases respectively. For unsorted PBMC libraries, 2 million PBMCs were used after storage in RNAlater at -80 degrees C until RNA extraction. The multiple sclerosis patients were enrolled in a US clinical protocol that evaluated disease progression with magnetic resonance imaging. Peripheral blood underwent Ficoll-Hypaque density gradient centrifugation to isolate PBMCs, which were then cryopreserved in liquid nitrogen. There are many counts of this clonotype. Which antigen it targets is not known. No base quality information exists; no much larger clone differs at one position.

The TCR was taken from a woman in her fifties or sixties with multiple sclerosis. The sequence joins TRBV7-8 to TRBJ2-3; the D gene assignment is ambiguous. The sequencing input was PBMCs. The nucleotide sequence is TGTGCCAGCAGCCTACGCCCCGGCGGTAGCACAGATACGCAGTATTTT. This encodes CASSLRPGGSTDTQYF.